This is a list of T cell receptor beta chains from one sample in a study of regulatory T cells in long-lasting Graves disease. MiXCR was run by TCRdb on the multiplex PCR reads, yielding one entry per CDR3 protein. Among 350,000 to 450,000 distinct CDR3 sequences listed, 15% were seen once. In addition, the sample was reused for a study of T cells in Graves' hyperthyroidism and ophthalmopathy.

This sample comprised peripheral blood mononuclear cells (PBMCs), obtained at new diagnosis, from a patient treated with antithyroid drugs. All receptors derive from a woman between 40 and 55 years old with Graves disease. CDR3s include the opening cysteine and the closing phenylalanine or tryptophan. The D gene is left open where the match is weak. Clone size is given for some rows only: seen once, a few or many times, or a class if the clone is expanded.

abundance	j_gene	v_gene	d_gene	CDR3nt	CDR3aa
many	TRBJ2-1	TRBV27	-	TGTGCCAGCAGTATCGGACAGACCTCCTACAATGAGCAGTTCTTC	CASSIGQTSYNEQFF
many	TRBJ2-3	TRBV5-1	TRBD2	TGCGCCAGCAGCCCCAAGCGGGAGTTAAGGCGTGGCACAGATACGCAGTATTTT	CASSPKRELRRGTDTQYF
-	TRBJ2-3	TRBV12-3/TRBV12-4	-	TGTGCCAGCAGTCTCTGCGTGTCCGGGGGAACTTGCACAGATACGCAGTATTTT	CASSLCVSGGTCTDTQYF
many	TRBJ1-6	TRBV24-1	-	TGTGCCACCAGAGGAGGCGCCTCACCCCTCCACTTT	CATRGGASPLHF
many	TRBJ2-7	TRBV20-1	TRBD2	TGCAGTGCCCACTGGGCTAGCGGGAGTGCTAACGAGCAGTACTTC	CSAHWASGSANEQYF
many	TRBJ2-2	TRBV5-1	TRBD1	TGCGCCAGCAGCACGACAGGGGTAGACACCGGGGAGCTGTTTTTT	CASSTTGVDTGELFF
-	TRBJ2-7	TRBV7-9	-	TGTGCCAGCAGCTCAGGGAGAGCCTACGAGCAGTACTTC	CASSSGRAYEQYF
few	TRBJ1-2	TRBV20-1	-	TGCAGTGCCTTGAAAGAGGGACTCGATGGCTACACCTTC	CSALKEGLDGYTF
many	TRBJ1-2	TRBV7-9	-	TGTGCCAGCAGCCCACCCCGGGACAAGTTAGTGGGCTACACCTTC	CASSPPRDKLVGYTF
many	TRBJ2-1	TRBV28	TRBD1	TGTGCCAGCAGTTTGACAGGGCTCTACAATGAGCAGTTCTTC	CASSLTGLYNEQFF
many	TRBJ2-3	TRBV28	-	TGTGCCAGCAGAACCGGAGAGGGTCCAGTTTATACGCAGTATTTT	CASRTGEGPVYTQYF
many	TRBJ2-7	TRBV12-3/TRBV12-4	TRBD1	TGTGCCAGCAGTTCCCGGGACAGGGATCCCTACGAGCAGTACTTC	CASSSRDRDPYEQYF
many	TRBJ2-2	TRBV30	-	TGTGCCTGGAGCCGACTCCAGGGGAACACCGGGGAGCTGTTTTTT	CAWSRLQGNTGELFF
many	TRBJ2-7	TRBV6-1	-	TGTGCCAGCAACCAGGACGTTTCCTACACCTACGAGCAGTACTTC	CASNQDVSYTYEQYF
many	TRBJ1-1	TRBV2	-	TGTGCCAGCAGTGTGGAGGGGTATGAAGCTTTCTTT	CASSVEGYEAFF
many	TRBJ2-7	TRBV2	TRBD1	TGTGCCAGCAGTCTCCCCATAGGGGACAGGGAAAATGTTGGCTCCTACGAGCAGTACTTC	CASSLPIGDRENVGSYEQYF
many	TRBJ2-3	TRBV18	TRBD1	TGTGCCAGCTCACCTTCCGACAGGGCCCCTACTGCTTTT	CASSPSDRAPTAF
many	TRBJ1-4	TRBV9	-	TGTGCCAGCAGCGCGGGGTTGGAGGCGGGTGAAAAACTGTTTTTT	CASSAGLEAGEKLFF
-	TRBJ2-1	TRBV27	TRBD1	TGTGCCAGCAGCATCGGGACAGGGGATTGGAATGAGCAGTTCTTC	CASSIGTGDWNEQFF
many	TRBJ1-4	TRBV20-1	-	TGCAGTGCTAGGAGCTTTAGTGATGAAAAACTGTTTTTT	CSARSFSDEKLFF
few	TRBJ2-7	TRBV6-1	TRBD2	TGTGCCAGCAGTACATCGGGACTAGCGGGAGGGAAGCAGTACTTC	CASSTSGLAGGKQYF
-	TRBJ2-2	TRBV11-2	TRBD2	TGTGCCAGCAGCTTAGATTTCTGGGCGGGAGTGTCCGGGGAGCTGTTTTTT	CASSLDFWAGVSGELFF
few	TRBJ2-7	TRBV10-1	-	TGCGCCAGCAGTGATATACGGGAGAGGGTTGGCGAGCAGTACTTC	CASSDIRERVGEQYF
-	TRBJ2-2	TRBV19	-	TGTGCCAGTAGTATAGTTGCGTTCGACACCACCGGGGAGCTGTTTTTT	CASSIVAFDTTGELFF
many	TRBJ2-2	TRBV2	TRBD1	TGTGCCACTACCGACAGGGCGAACACCGGGAAGCTGTTTTTT	CATTDRANTGKLFF
-	TRBJ2-3	TRBV3-1	-	TGTGCCAGCAGCCAAAAAGGCCCGGATACGCAGTATTTT	CASSQKGPDTQYF
many	TRBJ2-2	TRBV6-1	TRBD1	TGTGCCAGCAGTCCGCTGGGACAGGGAATAATCGTCACCGGGGAGCTGTTTTTT	CASSPLGQGIIVTGELFF